The 8 T cell receptor beta chains reported below all come from one sample, sequenced in a study of Graves' ophthalmopathy and Graves' hyperthyroidism. Amplified material comprised TCR beta CDR3 regions derived from RNA transcripts. A first-round RT-PCR used HTBI primers, followed by a second-round multiplex PCR. TCRdb reprocessed the multiplex PCR reads with MiXCR, giving one entry per CDR3 protein. The sample contains about 400,000 distinct CDR3 sequences, about 17% of which appear only once. Sequencing input: peripheral blood. Receptor source: a woman aged 18 to 35 with Graves' ophthalmopathy.

This clonotype was picked up a small number of times. The rearrangement uses TRBV7-2 and TRBJ1-1; D is ambiguous. The CDR3 has 15 amino acids. Germline V gives CDR1 SGHTA, CDR2 FQGNSA. V lost 1 base and J 3 bases, leaving 12 bases between the germline ends. CDR3 sequence: CASSLGVAAYTEAFF. In DNA form, the CDR3 reads TGTGCCAGCAGCTTAGGTGTGGCAGCGTACACTGAAGCTTTCTTT.

This clonotype has at least ten counts. This sequence joins TRBV7-2 and TRBJ2-2; no clear D gene. The germline gives CDR1 SGHTA, CDR2 FQGNSA. This CDR3 has 15 amino acids. Trimming removed 4 bases from V and 5 bases from J, with 14 bases in between. CDR3 nucleotide sequence: TGTGCCAGCAGCTCCGGACCGAGAGCAACCGGGGAGCTGTTTTTT. This translates into CASSSGPRATGELFF. Drawing the rest from reference TRBV7-2 and TRBJ2-2, the complete variable domain is GAGVSQSPSNKVTEKGKDVELRCDPISGHTALYWYRQSLGQGLEFLIYFQGNSAPDKSGLPSDRFSAERTGGSVSTLTIQRTQQEDSAVYLCASSSGPRATGELFFGEGSRLTVL.

The chain joins TRBV20-1 to TRBJ2-7, with TRBD1 as a possible D gene (6 bases). This CDR3 has 14 amino acids. Deletions cut 6 bases from V and 0 bases from J, with 15 bases between. The V gene's germline CDR1 is DFQATT and CDR2 SNEGSKA (reference sequence). This CDR3 is CSANDRSLSYEQYF. CDR3 DNA sequence: TGCAGTGCAAATGACAGGTCTCTCTCCTACGAGCAGTACTTC.

This clonotype was seen repeatedly, ten times or more. One junction end does not reproduce the germline sequence, and a read error may be involved. As DNA, the CDR3 is TGTGCCAGCGCCGGGGTTGGAAGACAGGGTCGAACTAACTGTGGCTACACCTTC. Translation gives CASAGVGRQGRTNCGYTF. The J gene is TRBJ1-2, the V gene TRBV2; 7 bases agree with TRBD1. Germline CDR1 is SNHLY and CDR2 is FYNNEI. The CDR3 runs 18 residues. The full variable domain, its missing parts supplied by reference TRBV2 and TRBJ1-2, is EPEVTQTPSHQVTQMGQEVILRCVPISNHLYFYWYRQILGQKVEFLVSFYNNEISEKSEIFDDQFSVERPDGSNFTLKIRSTKLEDSAMYFCASAGVGRQGRTNCGYTFGSGTRLTVV.

The V call is TRBV11-2, the J call TRBJ2-7, with 10 positions matching TRBD1. Germline CDR1 is SGHAT and CDR2 is FQNNGV. The CDR3 covers 16 residues. V was pared by 6 bases and J by 4 bases, with 12 bases of the junction left unmatched. In nucleotides, the CDR3 is TGTGCCAGCAGTTTCCGACCGGGACAGGGGCTGTACGAGCAGTACTTC. This translates into CASSFRPGQGLYEQYF.

There are many counts of this clonotype. The CDR3 DNA is TGTGCCAGCAGCCAAGATGAACTAGCCGATAGCAATCAGCCCCAGCATTTT. Protein: CASSQDELADSNQPQHF. V and J are TRBV4-2 and TRBJ1-5; D gene ambiguous. V lost 0 bases to trimming and J lost 0 bases, with 12 bases between them. CDR1 LGHNA and CDR2 YNFKEQ come from the germline V gene. The CDR3 loop spans 17 amino acids.

The chain uses TRBV5-6 and TRBJ2-2; 8 bases align to TRBD1. The CDR3 has 15 residues. J was trimmed by 3 bases and V by 3 bases; bases with no gene match: 4. Germline assignment: CDR1 SGHDT and CDR2 YYEEEE. Here the CDR3 DNA reads TGTGCCAGCAGCTCTGGACAGGGCTACACCGGGGAGCTGTTTTTT. Translating gives CASSSGQGYTGELFF.

The sample holds many counts of this clonotype. The V and J genes are TRBV4-2 and TRBJ2-7, with TRBD1 identical over 9 bases. V dropped 4 bases and J dropped 0; count of bases not matched to a gene: 7. This CDR3 has 16 residues. Germline CDR1 is LGHNA and CDR2 is YNFKEQ. CDR3: CASSPDRGLSSYEQYF. The CDR3 nucleotides read TGTGCCAGCAGCCCGGACAGGGGACTTAGCTCCTACGAGCAGTACTTC.